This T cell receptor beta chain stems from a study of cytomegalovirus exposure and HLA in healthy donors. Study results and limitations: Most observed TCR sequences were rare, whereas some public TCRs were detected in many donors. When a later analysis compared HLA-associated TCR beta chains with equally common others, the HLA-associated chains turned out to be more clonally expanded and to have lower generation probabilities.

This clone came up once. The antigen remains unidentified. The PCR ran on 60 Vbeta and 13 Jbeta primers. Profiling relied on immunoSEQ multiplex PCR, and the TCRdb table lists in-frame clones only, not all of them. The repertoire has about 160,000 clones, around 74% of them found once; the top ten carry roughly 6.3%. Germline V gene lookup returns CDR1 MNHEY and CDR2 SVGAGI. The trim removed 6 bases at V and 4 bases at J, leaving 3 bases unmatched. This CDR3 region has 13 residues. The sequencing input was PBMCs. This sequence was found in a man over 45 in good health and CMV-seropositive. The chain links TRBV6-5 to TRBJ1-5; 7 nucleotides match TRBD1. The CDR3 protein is CASRTGQNQPQHF. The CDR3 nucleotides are TGTGCCAGCAGAACGGGACAGAATCAGCCCCAGCATTTT.